This T cell receptor beta chain was observed in a study of beta chain features in type 1 diabetes. Study results and limitations: When Type 1 diabetes patients were examined, their TCRB CDR3s proved moderately but significantly shorter in all four CD4+ subsets. Small HLA sub-analyses could not settle whether HLA shapes TCRB rearrangement.

CD45RO/CCR7/CD25/CD127/CD95/CD27 sorting isolated CD4+ naive, central memory, regulatory and stem cell-like memory cells. The purity of all sorted populations exceeded 95%. This clone showed up just a few times. What it binds is unknown. Sequencing targeted expressed TCRB transcripts, as all isolated RNA had been reverse transcribed. The repertoire was sequenced with immunoSEQ multiplex PCR; TCRdb's copy has only in-frame clones and lacks some. The sample comprises some 660,000 clones, around 15% of which are singletons, and approximately 0.042% rests with the top ten. CDR1 and CDR2 (germline): SGDLS, YYNGEE. The V and J ends lost 4 bases and 1 base, in that order; junction bases with no gene match: 7. The CDR3 extends over 15 amino acids.

The sequence was collected from a man younger than 30 with type 1 diabetes. The sequenced material came from naive CD4+ T cells from blood. This rearrangement joins TRBV9 to TRBJ2-7, with 8 bases matching TRBD2. The CDR3 loop reads CASSPTSGSSYEQYF. As DNA, the CDR3 is TGTGCCAGCAGCCCCACTAGCGGATCTTCCTACGAGCAGTACTTC.